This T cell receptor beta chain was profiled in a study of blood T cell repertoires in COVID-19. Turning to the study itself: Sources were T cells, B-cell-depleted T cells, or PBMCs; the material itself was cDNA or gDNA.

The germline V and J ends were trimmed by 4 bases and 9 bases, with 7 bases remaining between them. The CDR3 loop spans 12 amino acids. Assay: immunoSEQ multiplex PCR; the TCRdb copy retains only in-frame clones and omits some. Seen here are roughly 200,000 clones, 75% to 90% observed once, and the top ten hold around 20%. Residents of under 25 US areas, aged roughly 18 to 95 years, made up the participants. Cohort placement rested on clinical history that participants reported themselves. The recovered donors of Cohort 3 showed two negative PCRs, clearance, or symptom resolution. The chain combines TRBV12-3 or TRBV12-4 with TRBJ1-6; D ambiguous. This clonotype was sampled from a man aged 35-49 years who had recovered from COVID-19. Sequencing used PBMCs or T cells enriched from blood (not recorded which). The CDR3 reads CASSYHISPLHF. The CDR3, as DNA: TGTGCCAGCAGTTACCACATTTCACCCCTCCACTTT.